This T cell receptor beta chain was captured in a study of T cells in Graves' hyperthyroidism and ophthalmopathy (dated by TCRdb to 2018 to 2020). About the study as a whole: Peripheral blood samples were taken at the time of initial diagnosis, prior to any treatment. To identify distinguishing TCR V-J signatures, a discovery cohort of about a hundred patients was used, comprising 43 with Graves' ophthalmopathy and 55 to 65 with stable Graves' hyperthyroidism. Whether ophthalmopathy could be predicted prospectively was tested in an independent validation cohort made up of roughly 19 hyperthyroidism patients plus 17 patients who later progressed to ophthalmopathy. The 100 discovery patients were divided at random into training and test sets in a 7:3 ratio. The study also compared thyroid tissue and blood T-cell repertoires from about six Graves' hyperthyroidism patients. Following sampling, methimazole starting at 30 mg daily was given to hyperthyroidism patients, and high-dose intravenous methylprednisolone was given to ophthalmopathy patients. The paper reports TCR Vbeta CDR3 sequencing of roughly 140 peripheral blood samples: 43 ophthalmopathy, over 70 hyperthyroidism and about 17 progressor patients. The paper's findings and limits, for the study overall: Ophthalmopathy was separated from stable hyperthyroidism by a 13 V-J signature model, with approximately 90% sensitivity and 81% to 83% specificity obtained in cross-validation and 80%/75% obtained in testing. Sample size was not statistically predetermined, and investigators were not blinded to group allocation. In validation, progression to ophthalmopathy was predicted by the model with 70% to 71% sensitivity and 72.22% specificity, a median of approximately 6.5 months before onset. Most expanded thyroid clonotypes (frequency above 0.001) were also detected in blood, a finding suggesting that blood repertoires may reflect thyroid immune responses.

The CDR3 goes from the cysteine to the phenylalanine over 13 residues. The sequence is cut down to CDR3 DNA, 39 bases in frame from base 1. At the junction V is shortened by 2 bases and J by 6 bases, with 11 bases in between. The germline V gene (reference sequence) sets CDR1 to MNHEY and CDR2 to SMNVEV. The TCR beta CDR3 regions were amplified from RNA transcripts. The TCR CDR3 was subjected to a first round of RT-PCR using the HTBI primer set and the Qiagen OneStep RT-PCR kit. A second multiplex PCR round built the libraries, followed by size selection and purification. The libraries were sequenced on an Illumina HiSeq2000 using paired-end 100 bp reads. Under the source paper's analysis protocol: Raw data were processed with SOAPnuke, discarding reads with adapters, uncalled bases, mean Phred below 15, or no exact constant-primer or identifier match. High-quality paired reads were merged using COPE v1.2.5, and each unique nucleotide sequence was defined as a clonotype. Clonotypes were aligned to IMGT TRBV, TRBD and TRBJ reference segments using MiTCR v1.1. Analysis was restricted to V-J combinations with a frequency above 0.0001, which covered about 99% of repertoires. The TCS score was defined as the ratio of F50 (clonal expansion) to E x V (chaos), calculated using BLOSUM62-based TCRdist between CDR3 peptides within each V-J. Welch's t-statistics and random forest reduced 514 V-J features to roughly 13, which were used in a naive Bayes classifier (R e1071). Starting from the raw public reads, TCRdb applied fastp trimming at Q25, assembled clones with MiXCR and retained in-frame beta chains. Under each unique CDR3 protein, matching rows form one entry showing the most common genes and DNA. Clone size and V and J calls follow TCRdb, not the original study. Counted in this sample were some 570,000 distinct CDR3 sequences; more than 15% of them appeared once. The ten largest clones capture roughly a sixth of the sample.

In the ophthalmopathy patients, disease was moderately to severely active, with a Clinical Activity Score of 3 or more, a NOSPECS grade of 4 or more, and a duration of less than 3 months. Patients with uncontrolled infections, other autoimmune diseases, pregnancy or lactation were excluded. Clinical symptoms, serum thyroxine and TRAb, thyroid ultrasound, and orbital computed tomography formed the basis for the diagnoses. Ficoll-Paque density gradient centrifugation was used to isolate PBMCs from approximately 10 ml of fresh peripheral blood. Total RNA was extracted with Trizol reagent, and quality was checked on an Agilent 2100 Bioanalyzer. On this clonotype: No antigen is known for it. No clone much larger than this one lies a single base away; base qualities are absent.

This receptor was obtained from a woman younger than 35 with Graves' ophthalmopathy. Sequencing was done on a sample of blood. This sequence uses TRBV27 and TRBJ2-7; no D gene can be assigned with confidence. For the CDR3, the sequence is CASSLNPFGEQYF. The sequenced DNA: TGTGCCAGCAGTTTAAACCCGTTTGGCGAGCAGTACTTC.